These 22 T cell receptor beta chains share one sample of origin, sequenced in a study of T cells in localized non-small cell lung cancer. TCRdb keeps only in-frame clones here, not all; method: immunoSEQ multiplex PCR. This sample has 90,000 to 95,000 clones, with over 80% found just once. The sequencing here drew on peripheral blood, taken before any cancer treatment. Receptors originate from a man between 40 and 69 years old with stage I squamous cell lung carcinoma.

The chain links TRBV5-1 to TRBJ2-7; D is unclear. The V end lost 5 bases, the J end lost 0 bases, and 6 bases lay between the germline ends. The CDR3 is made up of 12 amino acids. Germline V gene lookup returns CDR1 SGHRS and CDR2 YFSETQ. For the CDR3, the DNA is TGCGCCAGCAGTCCCCGCTCCTACGAGCAGTACTTC. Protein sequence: CASSPRSYEQYF. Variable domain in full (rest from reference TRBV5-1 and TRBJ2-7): KAGVTQTPRYLIKTRGQQVTLSCSPISGHRSVSWYQQTPGQGLQFLFEYFSETQRNKGNFPGRFSGRQFSNSRSEMNVSTLELGDSALYLCASSPRSYEQYFGPGTRLTVT.

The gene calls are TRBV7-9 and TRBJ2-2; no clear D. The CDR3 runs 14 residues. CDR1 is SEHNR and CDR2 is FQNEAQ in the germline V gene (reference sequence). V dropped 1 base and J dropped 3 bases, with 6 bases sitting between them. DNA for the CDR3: TGTGCCAGCAGCTTAGTCTTAGACACCGGGGAGCTGTTTTTT. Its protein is CASSLVLDTGELFF.

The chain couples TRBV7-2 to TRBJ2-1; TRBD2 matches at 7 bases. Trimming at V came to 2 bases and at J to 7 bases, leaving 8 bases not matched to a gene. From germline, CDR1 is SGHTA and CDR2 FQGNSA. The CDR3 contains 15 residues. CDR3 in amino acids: CASSLLAASRNEQFF. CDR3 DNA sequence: TGTGCCAGCAGCTTACTAGCGGCCTCCAGAAATGAGCAGTTCTTC.

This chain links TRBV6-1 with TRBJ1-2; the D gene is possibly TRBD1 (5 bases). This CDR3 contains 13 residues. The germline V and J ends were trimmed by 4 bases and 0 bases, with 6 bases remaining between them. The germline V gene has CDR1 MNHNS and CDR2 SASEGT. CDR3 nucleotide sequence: TGTGCCAGCAGTGTGACAGCTAACTATGGCTACACCTTC. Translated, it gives CASSVTANYGYTF.

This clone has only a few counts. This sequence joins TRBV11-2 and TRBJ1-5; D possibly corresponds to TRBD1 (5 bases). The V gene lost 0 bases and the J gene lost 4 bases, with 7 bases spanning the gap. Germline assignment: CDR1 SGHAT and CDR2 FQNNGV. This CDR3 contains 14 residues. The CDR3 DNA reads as TGTGCCAGCAGCTTAGACCAGGGAAATCAGCCCCAGCATTTT. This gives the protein CASSLDQGNQPQHF.

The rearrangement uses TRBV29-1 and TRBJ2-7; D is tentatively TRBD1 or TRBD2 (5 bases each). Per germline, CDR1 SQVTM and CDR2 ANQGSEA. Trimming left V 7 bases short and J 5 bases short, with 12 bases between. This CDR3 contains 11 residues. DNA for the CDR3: TGCAGCGGGGGGTCATCCAACGAGCAGTACTTC. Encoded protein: CSGGSSNEQYF.

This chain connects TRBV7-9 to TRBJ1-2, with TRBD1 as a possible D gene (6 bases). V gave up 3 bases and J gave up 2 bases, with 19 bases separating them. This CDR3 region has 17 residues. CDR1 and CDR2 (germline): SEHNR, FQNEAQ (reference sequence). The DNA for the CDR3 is TGTGCCAGCAGCTTGTCATCGCGCAGGGGCGGGAACTATGGCTACACCTTC. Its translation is CASSLSSRRGGNYGYTF.

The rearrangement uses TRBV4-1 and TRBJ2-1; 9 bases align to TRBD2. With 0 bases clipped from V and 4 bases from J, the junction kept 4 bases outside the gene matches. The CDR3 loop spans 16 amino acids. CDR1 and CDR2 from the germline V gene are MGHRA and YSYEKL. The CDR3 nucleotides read TGCGCCAGCAGCCAAGAACCAGCGGGGGGTTACAATGAGCAGTTCTTC. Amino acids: CASSQEPAGGYNEQFF.

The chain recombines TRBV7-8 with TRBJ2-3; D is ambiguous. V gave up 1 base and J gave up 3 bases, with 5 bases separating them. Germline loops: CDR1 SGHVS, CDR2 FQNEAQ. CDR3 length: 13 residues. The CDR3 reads CASSLDRTDTQYF. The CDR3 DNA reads TGTGCCAGCAGCTTAGATAGGACAGATACGCAGTATTTT. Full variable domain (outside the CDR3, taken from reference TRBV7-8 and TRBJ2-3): GAGVSQSPRYKVAKRGQDVALRCDPISGHVSLFWYQQALGQGPEFLTYFQNEAQLDKSGLPSDRFFAERPEGSVSTLKIQRTQQEDSAVYLCASSLDRTDTQYFGPGTRLTVL.

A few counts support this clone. The CDR3 reads CASSARQGQNTIYF. CDR3 coding DNA: TGTGCCAGCAGCGCCCGACAGGGCCAGAACACCATATATTTT. The chain recombines TRBV9 with TRBJ1-3; 7 bases are a match to TRBD1. V trimming: 3 bases; J trimming: 7 bases; junction bases outside the gene matches: 7. CDR1 SGDLS and CDR2 YYNGEE come from the germline V gene. This CDR3 has 14 residues.

CDR3 coding DNA: TGTGCCAGTAGTCAGTTGACCGGGGAGCTGTTTTTT. Its translation is CASSQLTGELFF. The chain is built from TRBV19 and TRBJ2-2, with D hard to call. Germline V gene sequence: CDR1 LNHDA, CDR2 SQIVND (reference sequence). The germline V and J ends were trimmed by 5 bases and 5 bases, with 6 bases remaining between them. This CDR3 has 12 residues.

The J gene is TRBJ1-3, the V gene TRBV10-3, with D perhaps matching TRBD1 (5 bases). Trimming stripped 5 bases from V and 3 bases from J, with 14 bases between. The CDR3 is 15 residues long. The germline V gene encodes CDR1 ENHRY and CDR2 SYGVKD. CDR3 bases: TGTGCCATCAGTACTACCCGGGACCTTGGAAACACCATATATTTT. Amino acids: CAISTTRDLGNTIYF.

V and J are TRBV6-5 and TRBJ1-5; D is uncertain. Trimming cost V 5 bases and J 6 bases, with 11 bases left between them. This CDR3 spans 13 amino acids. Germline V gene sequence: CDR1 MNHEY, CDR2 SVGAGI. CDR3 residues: CASSGIVGQPQHF. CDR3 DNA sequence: TGTGCCAGCAGTGGGATTGTAGGTCAGCCCCAGCATTTT.

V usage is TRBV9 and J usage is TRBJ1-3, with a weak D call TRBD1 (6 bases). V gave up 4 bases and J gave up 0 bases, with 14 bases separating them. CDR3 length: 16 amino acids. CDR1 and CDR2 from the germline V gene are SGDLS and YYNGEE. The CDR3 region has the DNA TGTGCCAGCAGCTTGGACAGCAAAGACTCTGGAAACACCATATATTTT. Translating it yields CASSLDSKDSGNTIYF.

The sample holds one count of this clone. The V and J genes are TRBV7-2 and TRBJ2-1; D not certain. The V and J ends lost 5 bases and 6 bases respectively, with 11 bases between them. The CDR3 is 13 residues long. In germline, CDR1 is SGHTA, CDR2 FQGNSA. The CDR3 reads CASSPRTGNEQFF. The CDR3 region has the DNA TGTGCCAGCAGCCCCAGGACGGGCAATGAGCAGTTCTTC.

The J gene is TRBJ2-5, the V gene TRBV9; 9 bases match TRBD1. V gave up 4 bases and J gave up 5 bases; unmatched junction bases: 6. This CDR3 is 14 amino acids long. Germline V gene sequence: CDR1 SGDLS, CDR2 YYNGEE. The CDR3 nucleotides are TGTGCCAGCAGCCCTCAGGGACAGGGTGAGACCCAGTACTTC. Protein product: CASSPQGQGETQYF.

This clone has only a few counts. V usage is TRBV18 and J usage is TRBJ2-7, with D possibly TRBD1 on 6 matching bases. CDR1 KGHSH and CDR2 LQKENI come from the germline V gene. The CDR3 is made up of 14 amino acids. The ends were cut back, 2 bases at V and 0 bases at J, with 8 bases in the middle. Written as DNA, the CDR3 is TGTGCCAGCTCACCAGGACAGAGCTCCTACGAGCAGTACTTC. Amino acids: CASSPGQSSYEQYF.

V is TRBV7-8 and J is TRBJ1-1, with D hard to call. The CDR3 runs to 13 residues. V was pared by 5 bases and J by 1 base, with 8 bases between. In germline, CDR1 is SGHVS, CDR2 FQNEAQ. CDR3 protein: CASSPVSNTEAFF. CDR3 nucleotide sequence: TGTGCCAGCAGCCCGGTTTCGAACACTGAAGCTTTCTTT.

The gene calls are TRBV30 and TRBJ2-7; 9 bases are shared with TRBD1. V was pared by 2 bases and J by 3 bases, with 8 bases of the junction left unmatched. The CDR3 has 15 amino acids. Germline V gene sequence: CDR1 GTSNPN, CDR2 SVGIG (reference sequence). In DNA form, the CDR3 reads TGTGCCTGGAGTCTACCGGGACAGGGCTACTACGAGCAGTACTTC. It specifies CAWSLPGQGYYEQYF.

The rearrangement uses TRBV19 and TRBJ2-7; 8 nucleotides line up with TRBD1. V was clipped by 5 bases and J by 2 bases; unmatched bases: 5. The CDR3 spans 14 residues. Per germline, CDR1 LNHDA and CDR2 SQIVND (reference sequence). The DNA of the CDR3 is TGTGCCAGTAGTTTCGGACAGGGTCCCTACGAGCAGTACTTC. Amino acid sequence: CASSFGQGPYEQYF.

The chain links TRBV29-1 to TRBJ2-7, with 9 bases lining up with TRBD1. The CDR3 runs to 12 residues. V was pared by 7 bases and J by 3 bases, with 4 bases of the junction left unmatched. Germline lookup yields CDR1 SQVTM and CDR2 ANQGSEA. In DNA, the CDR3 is TGCAGCGCCGGGACAGGGTACTACGAGCAGTACTTC. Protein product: CSAGTGYYEQYF.

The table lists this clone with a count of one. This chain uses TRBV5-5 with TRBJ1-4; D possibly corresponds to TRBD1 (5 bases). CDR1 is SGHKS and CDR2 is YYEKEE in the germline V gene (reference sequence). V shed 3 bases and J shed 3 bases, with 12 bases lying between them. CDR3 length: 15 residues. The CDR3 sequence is CASSSPKGANEKLFF. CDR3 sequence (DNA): TGTGCCAGCAGCTCCCCCAAAGGGGCTAATGAAAAACTGTTTTTT.